This TCR beta chain was recorded in a study of blood T cells in healthy people across ages. This clonotype was detected only a few times. Its antigen is currently unknown. Study-level results: Long-lived donors exceeded aged donors in naive CD4+ cells and diversity. Percentage of naive T cells showed a strong correlation with TCR beta diversity.

The V gene's germline CDR1 is DFQATT and CDR2 SNEGSKA (reference sequence). The V and J ends lost 6 bases and 3 bases respectively, with 8 bases between them. The CDR3 sequence is 12 residues long. A second 7 to 11 cycle PCR used barcoded and J-beta primers. Any given sample supplied a minimum of 3 million CDR3-containing paired-end reads. Via MiXCR, TCRdb re-called the 5' RACE reads, giving one row per CDR3 protein. The data show about 650,000 distinct CDR3 sequences, approximately 30% seen once. Sequencing was performed on blood. This sequence joins TRBV20-1 and TRBJ2-2; no definite D call. The receptor was isolated from a woman older than 75 in good health. CDR3 nucleotide sequence: TGCAGTGCCCGGGCCCACACCGGGGAGCTGTTTTTT. Its translation is CSARAHTGELFF.